This TCR beta chain was retrieved from a study of cytomegalovirus exposure and HLA in healthy donors. Study-wide results and limits: Highest at DRB1 and lowest at HLA-C, TCR association rates differed among HLA loci in a later analysis. In an earlier analysis, about 90% or about 30%: the productive usage of most TCR beta V segments. Reports indicate that TCR beta sequences accurately predicted the HLA-A and HLA-B alleles of most subjects.

This CDR3 spans 14 amino acids. The V gene's germline CDR1 is SGHRS and CDR2 YFSETQ. Trimming pared 0 bases from V and 0 bases from J, leaving 6 bases between. With respect to this clone: Its matching antigen is unknown. Other DNA sequences in the same sample also yield this CDR3.

PCR amplification relied on 60 Vbeta primers (plus 13 Jbeta primers). The protocol was immunoSEQ multiplex PCR, while the TCRdb copy is restricted to in-frame clones and leaves out a portion. This table holds under 150,000 clones, roughly 76% found once. This clonotype originated in a woman aged 40 to 50 in good health and CMV-seronegative. The chain is built from TRBV5-1 and TRBJ1-1, with a possible D match to TRBD1 (5 bases). Sequenced input: PBMCs. CDR3 in amino acids: CASSLDRMNTEAFF. The DNA for the CDR3 is TGCGCCAGCAGCTTGGACAGGATGAACACTGAAGCTTTCTTT.